Below are 32 T cell receptor beta chains sequenced from a single sample in a study of blood T cell repertoires in COVID-19. Here immunoSEQ multiplex PCR was the method, and the copy in TCRdb shows in-frame clones only, minus some. The sample holds more than 200,000 clones, about 88% seen once. The material sequenced was peripheral blood. These receptors originate from a woman aged 50 to 65 with COVID-19, enrolled during active disease.

V and J are TRBV4-1 and TRBJ2-7, with D possibly matching TRBD2 (5 bases). CDR3 length equals 14 residues. The germline V gene has CDR1 MGHRA and CDR2 YSYEKL. V dropped 2 bases and J dropped 3 bases, with 11 bases sitting between them. The CDR3: CASSQTPGSYEQYF. The DNA for the CDR3 is TGCGCCAGCAGCCAAACGCCGGGAAGCTACGAGCAGTACTTC.

This clone was counted between two and nine times. V gene TRBV14 combines with J gene TRBJ2-2, with D maybe TRBD1 (6 bases). The CDR3 consists of 13 residues. V lost 6 bases and J lost 2, with 7 bases in between. Germline assignment: CDR1 SGHDN and CDR2 FVKESK. In DNA form, the CDR3 reads TGTGCCAGCAGACAGGGAAACACCGGGGAGCTGTTTTTT. This sequence encodes CASRQGNTGELFF.

This clone was counted once. The rearrangement joins TRBV25-1 to TRBJ2-3; 9 positions match TRBD1. Trimming cost V 3 bases and J 1 base; bases outside gene matches: 5. The length of the CDR3 is 16 residues. Looked up from germline, CDR1 is MGHDK and CDR2 is SYGVNS. CDR3 residues: CASSDYRGPGTDTQYF. CDR3 coding DNA: TGTGCCAGCAGTGATTACAGGGGGCCGGGCACAGATACGCAGTATTTT.

The V call is TRBV28, the J call TRBJ2-1, with TRBD2 identical over 14 bases. J gave up 9 bases and V 5 bases, and 6 bases lay outside the gene matches. The germline V gene has CDR1 MDHEN and CDR2 SYDVKM. There are 15 residues in the CDR3. The DNA of the CDR3 is TGTGCCAGCAGTCCGCGACTAGCGGGGGGGCGTGAGCAGTTCTTC. As protein: CASSPRLAGGREQFF.

This clone was observed a few times. The chain links TRBV7-8 to TRBJ1-5; D is perhaps TRBD1 (5 bases). V lost 2 bases, J lost 4 bases, and 9 bases lay in between. Germline V gene data show CDR1 as SGHVS and CDR2 as FQNEAQ. The CDR3 is made up of 14 amino acids. CDR3 amino acids: CASSLQGRNQPQHF. In DNA form, the CDR3 reads TGTGCCAGCAGCTTACAGGGCCGAAATCAGCCCCAGCATTTT.

This clone was counted only a few times. The chain recombines TRBV5-6 with TRBJ2-7, with 7 bases that match TRBD1. CDR1 is SGHDT, CDR2 YYEEEE, per germline. V shed 0 bases and J 4 bases; nucleotides not matched to a gene: 10. The length of the CDR3 is 16 residues. Here the CDR3 reads CASSLEGNRGHYEQYF. CDR3 nucleotide sequence: TGTGCCAGCAGCTTGGAAGGGAACAGGGGACATTACGAGCAGTACTTC. The full variable domain, rest sourced from reference TRBV5-6 and TRBJ2-7, is DAGVTQSPTHLIKTRGQQVTLRCSPKSGHDTVSWYQQALGQGPQFIFQYYEEEERQRGNFPDRFSGHQFPNYSSELNVNALLLGDSALYLCASSLEGNRGHYEQYFGPGTRLTVT.

This clone has only one observation. The chain uses TRBV5-1 and TRBJ2-2; TRBD2 is a possible D gene (6 bases). The CDR3 consists of 16 residues. Germline CDR1 is SGHRS and CDR2 is YFSETQ. Between the trimmed V and J ends, which lost 3 bases and 1 base, there was a span of 13 bases. CDR3 sequence: CASSSPGTLNTGELFF. The CDR3 nucleotides read TGCGCCAGCAGCTCTCCCGGGACTTTGAACACCGGGGAGCTGTTTTTT. The full variable domain, its missing parts supplied by reference TRBV5-1 and TRBJ2-2, is KAGVTQTPRYLIKTRGQQVTLSCSPISGHRSVSWYQQTPGQGLQFLFEYFSETQRNKGNFPGRFSGRQFSNSRSEMNVSTLELGDSALYLCASSSPGTLNTGELFFGEGSRLTVL.

The rearrangement uses TRBV7-4 and TRBJ2-3; the D gene is possibly TRBD2 (5 bases). The V gene's germline CDR1 is SGHVT and CDR2 SQSDAQ. Trimming left V 5 bases short and J 1 base short, with 16 bases between. This CDR3 is built from 16 residues. CDR3 protein: CASSPHQSGGTDTQYF. In nucleotides, the CDR3 is TGTGCCAGCAGCCCCCATCAGAGCGGAGGCACAGATACGCAGTATTTT.

With regard to this clone: Other DNA sequences from this sample encode an identical CDR3 as well. The chain has TRBV18 and TRBJ1-3, with 8 nucleotides matching TRBD1. V shed 5 bases, J shed 0 bases, and the junction held 3 bases outside the gene matches. Germline values: CDR1 KGHSH, CDR2 LQKENI. The CDR3 runs 15 residues. The CDR3 bases are TGTGCCAGCTCATCCGGGACAGGCTCTGGAAACACCATATATTTT. The encoded protein is CASSSGTGSGNTIYF. Combining the CDR3 with reference TRBV18 and TRBJ1-3 gives the whole variable domain NAGVMQNPRHLVRRRGQEARLRCSPMKGHSHVYWYRQLPEEGLKFMVYLQKENIIDESGMPKERFSAEFPKEGPSILRIQQVVRGDSAAYFCASSSGTGSGNTIYFGEGSWLTVV.

This clone occurred a few times. V and J are TRBV30 and TRBJ2-2, with a weak D call TRBD1 (5 bases). The V end was cut by 2 bases, the J end by 7 bases, with 8 bases between. Germline CDR1 reads GTSNPN; CDR2 reads SVGIG (reference sequence). This CDR3 spans 12 amino acids. The CDR3 reads CAWSSGIGELFF. CDR3 nucleotide sequence: TGTGCCTGGAGTTCAGGGATCGGGGAGCTGTTTTTT.

This chain joins TRBV3-1 (or the pseudogene TRBV3-2) and TRBJ2-4; TRBD1 matches at 7 bases. Germline trimming cut 3 bases from V and 2 bases from J; bases unmatched to any gene: 10. The V gene's germline CDR1 is LGHDT and CDR2 YNNKEL (reference sequence). The CDR3 covers 17 residues. CDR3: CASSHLTGEGSKNIQYF. The CDR3 DNA reads as TGTGCCAGCAGCCATTTAACAGGGGAAGGTTCCAAAAACATTCAGTACTTC.

The gene calls are TRBV9 and TRBJ2-7; 8 positions match TRBD2. The germline V gene has CDR1 SGDLS and CDR2 YYNGEE. After removal of 0 bases from V and 8 bases from J, the junction contained 7 bases not matched to a gene. This CDR3 has 14 residues. In DNA form, the CDR3 reads TGTGCCAGCAGCGTAGTAGCGGGACCTACCCAGCAGTACTTC. The encoded protein is CASSVVAGPTQQYF.

Only one count was recorded for this clone. CDR3 residues: CASSPEGYNEQFF. The CDR3 DNA reads as TGTGCCAGCAGCCCAGAGGGCTACAATGAGCAGTTCTTC. The chain is built from TRBV7-9 and TRBJ2-1; possible D gene TRBD2, 5 bases. The CDR3 totals 13 residues. V lost 5 bases to trimming and J lost 3 bases, with 8 bases between them. Germline loops: CDR1 SEHNR, CDR2 FQNEAQ (reference sequence).

The J gene is TRBJ1-1, the V gene TRBV29-1, with 10 bases aligning to TRBD1. This CDR3 comprises 13 residues. Germline CDR1 is SQVTM and CDR2 is ANQGSEA. V lost 5 bases to trimming and J lost 4 bases; unmatched junction nucleotides: 4. As DNA, the CDR3 is TGCAGCGTTCCCGGGACAGGGGCCACTGAAGCTTTCTTT. Encoded protein: CSVPGTGATEAFF.

This clone appeared once. The J gene is TRBJ2-3, the V gene TRBV4-3; the match to TRBD2 covers 16 bases. V shed 3 bases, J shed 0 bases, and the junction held 6 bases outside the gene matches. The germline V gene has CDR1 LGHNA and CDR2 YSLEER. The CDR3 is 19 residues long. The CDR3 protein is CASSQWGLAGGPSTDTQYF. DNA of the CDR3: TGCGCCAGCAGCCAGTGGGGACTAGCGGGGGGGCCCAGCACAGATACGCAGTATTTT.

The rearrangement uses TRBV5-1 and TRBJ2-3, with D uncertain. V lost 4 bases and J lost 1, with 13 bases in between. The CDR3 totals 15 residues. Germline assignment: CDR1 SGHRS and CDR2 YFSETQ. This chain's CDR3 is CASSLSLDGTDTQYF. CDR3 nucleotide sequence: TGCGCCAGCAGCCTTTCGCTAGATGGCACAGATACGCAGTATTTT.

The gene calls are TRBV15 and TRBJ1-1, with D maybe TRBD1 (6 bases). CDR1 is LNHNV and CDR2 is YYDKDF in the germline V gene (reference sequence). The CDR3 sequence is 14 residues long. V shed 0 bases and J shed 10 bases, with 15 bases lying between them. CDR3 amino acids: CATSRDLRGTSAFF. The CDR3 bases are TGTGCCACCAGCAGAGATTTAAGAGGGACATCAGCTTTCTTT.

The chain uses TRBV27 and TRBJ2-7; a possible D gene is TRBD1 (6 bases). Per the germline V gene, CDR1 is MNHEY and CDR2 is SMNVEV (reference sequence). V was trimmed by 6 bases and J by 1 base, leaving 7 bases between them. The length of the CDR3 is 12 residues. CDR3 in amino acids: CASRDRSYEQYF. For the CDR3, the DNA is TGTGCCAGCAGAGACAGGTCCTACGAGCAGTACTTC.

This clone was detected only once. V gene TRBV2 combines with J gene TRBJ1-1; D uncertain. V was pared by 4 bases and J by 7 bases, with 16 bases between. Germline V gives CDR1 SNHLY, CDR2 FYNNEI. The CDR3 has 14 residues. The CDR3 bases are TGTGCCAGCAGTGTATTTAGGGATAGCGGTGAAGCTTTCTTT. Amino acids: CASSVFRDSGEAFF.

The chain joins TRBV30 to TRBJ1-1; D is uncertain. Trimming shortened V by 3 bases and J by 8 bases, and 10 bases separated the two germline ends. Germline V gives CDR1 GTSNPN, CDR2 SVGIG (reference sequence). This CDR3 region has 11 residues. DNA for the CDR3: TGTGCCTGGAGCGGAATGACAGAAGCTTTCTTT. Translation: CAWSGMTEAFF. Full variable domain (missing parts from reference TRBV30 and TRBJ1-1): SQTIHQWPATLVQPVGSPLSLECTVEGTSNPNLYWYRQAAGRGLQLLFYSVGIGQISSEVPQNLSASRPQDRQFILSSKKLLLSDSGFYLCAWSGMTEAFFGQGTRLTVV.

The genes are TRBV6-4 and TRBJ2-2; D remains unclear. The germline CDR1 and CDR2 sequences are MRHNA and SNTAGT. The length of the CDR3 is 15 residues. Trimming took 6 bases from V and 2 from J, leaving 13 bases between them. The CDR3 DNA sequence: TGTGCCAGCAGCGTAGCTCCATCAAACACCGGGGAGCTGTTTTTT. It yields the protein CASSVAPSNTGELFF.

This chain uses TRBV19 with TRBJ2-3, with 12 bases fitting TRBD2. CDR1 is LNHDA and CDR2 is SQIVND in the germline V gene (reference sequence). V trimming: 4 bases; J trimming: 4 bases; junction bases outside the gene matches: 6. The CDR3 is made up of 16 amino acids. This CDR3 is CASSTSGGAISDTQYF. The CDR3 DNA reads TGTGCCAGTAGTACTAGCGGGGGGGCCATCTCAGATACGCAGTATTTT.

The CDR3 nucleotides read TGTGCCAGCAGTCGTACCACAGGGGGGGCAGCTTTCTTT. This codes for CASSRTTGGAAFF. The J gene is TRBJ1-1, the V gene TRBV11-1, with 8 bases aligning to TRBD1. Germline assignment: CDR1 SGHAT and CDR2 FQDESV (reference sequence). The CDR3 spans 13 residues. The junction had 10 bases not matched to a gene; V was cut back by 6 bases and J by 10 bases.

The V gene is TRBV23-1, the J gene TRBJ2-7; tentative D call: TRBD1 (5 bases). TRBV23-1 is an open reading frame, and its role is uncertain. V lost 0 bases and J 3 bases, leaving 9 bases between the germline ends. The CDR3 loop spans 14 amino acids. The chain's CDR3 is CASSQSRQIYEQYF. Written as DNA, the CDR3 is TGCGCCAGCAGTCAATCGCGACAGATCTACGAGCAGTACTTC.

The chain is built from TRBV15 and TRBJ1-1; 9 bases match TRBD1. Germline loops: CDR1 LNHNV, CDR2 YYDKDF (reference sequence). Germline trimming cut 5 bases from V and 10 bases from J; bases unmatched to any gene: 5. This CDR3 region has 12 residues. CDR3 region: CATSVDRGRAFF. CDR3 nucleotides: TGTGCCACCAGCGTGGACAGGGGCCGAGCTTTCTTT.

This rearrangement joins TRBV9 to TRBJ2-5; a weak D match, TRBD1 (5 bases). V was pared by 0 bases and J by 2 bases, with 8 bases between. The CDR3 length is 14 residues. From germline, CDR1 is SGDLS and CDR2 YYNGEE. The CDR3: CASSVEDRQETQYF. The CDR3 DNA sequence: TGTGCCAGCAGCGTAGAAGACAGACAAGAGACCCAGTACTTC.

This rearrangement joins TRBV2 to TRBJ2-5; perhaps TRBD2 as D (5 bases). Looked up from germline, CDR1 is SNHLY and CDR2 is FYNNEI. The CDR3 is 10 amino acids. Trimming shortened V by 6 bases and J by 10 bases, and 9 bases separated the two germline ends. The CDR3 spells CASSGLDQYF. The CDR3 DNA reads as TGTGCCAGCAGCGGACTGGACCAGTACTTC.

V gene TRBV29-1 combines with J gene TRBJ2-1; 9 nucleotides line up with TRBD2. The germline V gene has CDR1 SQVTM and CDR2 ANQGSEA. CDR3 length equals 12 residues. The ends lost 4 bases at V and 8 bases at J; junction bases unmatched: 3. The CDR3 DNA follows: TGCAGCGTTGGACTAGCGGTCCATGAGCAGTTCTTC. Protein product: CSVGLAVHEQFF.

The chain joins TRBV30 to TRBJ1-2; TRBD1 aligns across 10 bases. This CDR3 spans 14 amino acids. From germline, CDR1 is GTSNPN and CDR2 SVGIG (reference sequence). V gave up 5 bases and J gave up 4 bases; unmatched junction bases: 7. CDR3 residues: CAWRQGARTYGYTF. CDR3 DNA sequence: TGTGCCTGGCGACAGGGGGCGCGGACCTATGGCTACACCTTC. Using reference TRBV30 and TRBJ1-2 for the parts outside the CDR3, the full variable domain is SQTIHQWPATLVQPVGSPLSLECTVEGTSNPNLYWYRQAAGRGLQLLFYSVGIGQISSEVPQNLSASRPQDRQFILSSKKLLLSDSGFYLCAWRQGARTYGYTFGSGTRLTVV.

The V and J genes are TRBV6-5 and TRBJ2-3; D call uncertain. With 4 bases removed from V and 2 bases from J, the gap between germline ends came to 16 bases. The germline V gene encodes CDR1 MNHEY and CDR2 SVGAGI. The CDR3 loop spans 16 amino acids. Written as DNA, the CDR3 is TGTGCCAGCAGTTTGACCACGACTCCGGTCACAGATACGCAGTATTTT. Translating gives CASSLTTTPVTDTQYF.

This chain joins TRBV6-5 and TRBJ1-1; D perhaps matches TRBD1 (6 bases). The V end lost 8 bases, the J end lost 1 base, and 17 bases lay between the germline ends. The CDR3 sequence is 15 residues long. Germline-derived CDR1 and CDR2 are MNHEY and SVGAGI. This CDR3 is CASLRGGGQNTEAFF. CDR3 bases: TGTGCCAGCCTCCGCGGCGGGGGCCAGAACACTGAAGCTTTCTTT.

J is TRBJ1-2 and V is TRBV2, with a weak D call TRBD1 (6 bases). The CDR3 is made up of 14 amino acids. Germline CDR1 reads SNHLY; CDR2 reads FYNNEI. V lost 7 bases and J 2 bases, leaving 14 bases between the germline ends. The CDR3, as DNA: TGTGCCAGCACTAGGGGGGGCGCGAACTATGGCTACACCTTC. Residues: CASTRGGANYGYTF.